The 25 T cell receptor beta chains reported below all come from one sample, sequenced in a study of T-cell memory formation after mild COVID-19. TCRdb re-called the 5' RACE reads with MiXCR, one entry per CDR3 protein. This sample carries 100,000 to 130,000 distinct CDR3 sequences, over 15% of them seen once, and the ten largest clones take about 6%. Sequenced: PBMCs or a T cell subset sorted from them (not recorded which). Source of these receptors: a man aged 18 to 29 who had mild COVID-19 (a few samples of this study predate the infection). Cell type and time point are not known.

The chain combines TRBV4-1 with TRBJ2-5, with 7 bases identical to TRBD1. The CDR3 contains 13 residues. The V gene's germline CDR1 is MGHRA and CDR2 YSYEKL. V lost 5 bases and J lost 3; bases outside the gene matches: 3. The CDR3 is CASSIGGEETQYF. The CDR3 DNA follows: TGCGCCAGCAGCATAGGGGGCGAAGAGACCCAGTACTTC.

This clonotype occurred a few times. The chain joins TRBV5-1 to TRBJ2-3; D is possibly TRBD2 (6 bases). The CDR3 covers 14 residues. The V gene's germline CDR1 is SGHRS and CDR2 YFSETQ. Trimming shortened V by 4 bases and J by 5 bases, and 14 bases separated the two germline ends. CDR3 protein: CASSLGGTGDTQYF. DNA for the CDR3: TGCGCCAGCAGCCTGGGGGGAACGGGAGATACGCAGTATTTT. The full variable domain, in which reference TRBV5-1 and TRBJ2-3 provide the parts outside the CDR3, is KAGVTQTPRYLIKTRGQQVTLSCSPISGHRSVSWYQQTPGQGLQFLFEYFSETQRNKGNFPGRFSGRQFSNSRSEMNVSTLELGDSALYLCASSLGGTGDTQYFGPGTRLTVL.

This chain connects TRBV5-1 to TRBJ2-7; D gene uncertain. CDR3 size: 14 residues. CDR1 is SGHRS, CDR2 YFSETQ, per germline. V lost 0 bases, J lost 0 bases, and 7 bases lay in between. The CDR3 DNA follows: TGCGCCAGCAGCTTGGTGTCCAACTCCTACGAGCAGTACTTC. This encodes CASSLVSNSYEQYF.

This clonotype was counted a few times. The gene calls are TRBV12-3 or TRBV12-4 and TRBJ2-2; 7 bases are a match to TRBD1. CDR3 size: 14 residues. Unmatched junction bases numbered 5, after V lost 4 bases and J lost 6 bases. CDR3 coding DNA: TGTGCCAGCAGTTCCAACACAGGGGCCGGGGAGCTGTTTTTT. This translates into CASSSNTGAGELFF.

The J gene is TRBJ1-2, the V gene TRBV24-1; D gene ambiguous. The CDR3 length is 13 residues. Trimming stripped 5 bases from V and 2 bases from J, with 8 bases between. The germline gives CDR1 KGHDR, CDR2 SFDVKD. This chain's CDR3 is CATSAGGNYGYTF. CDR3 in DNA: TGTGCCACCAGTGCCGGCGGAAACTATGGCTACACCTTC.

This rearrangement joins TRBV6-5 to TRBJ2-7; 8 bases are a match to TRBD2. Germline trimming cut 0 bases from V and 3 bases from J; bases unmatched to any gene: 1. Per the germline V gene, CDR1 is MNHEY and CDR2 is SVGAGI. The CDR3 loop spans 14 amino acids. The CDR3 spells CASSYSAGGYEQYV. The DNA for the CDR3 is TGTGCCAGCAGTTACTCGGCGGGGGGCTACGAGCAGTACGTC.

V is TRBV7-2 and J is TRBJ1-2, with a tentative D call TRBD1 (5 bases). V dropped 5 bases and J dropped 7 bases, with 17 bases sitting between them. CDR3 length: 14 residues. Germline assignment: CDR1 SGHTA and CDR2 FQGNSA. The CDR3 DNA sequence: TGTGCCAGCAGCCCCCAGACAGAGTATTCTGGCTACACCTTC. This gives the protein CASSPQTEYSGYTF.

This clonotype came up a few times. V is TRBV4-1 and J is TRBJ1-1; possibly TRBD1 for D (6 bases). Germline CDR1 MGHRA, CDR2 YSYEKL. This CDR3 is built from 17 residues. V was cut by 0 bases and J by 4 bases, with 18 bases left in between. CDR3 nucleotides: TGCGCCAGCAGCCAAGAGACAGGTCGAAAGGTAACCACTGAAGCTTTCTTT. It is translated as CASSQETGRKVTTEAFF.

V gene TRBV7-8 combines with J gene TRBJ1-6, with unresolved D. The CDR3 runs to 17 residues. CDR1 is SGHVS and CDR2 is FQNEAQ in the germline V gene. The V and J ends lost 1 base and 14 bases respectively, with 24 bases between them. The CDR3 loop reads CASSLVGRPGVGRALHF. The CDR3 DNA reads TGTGCCAGCAGCTTAGTGGGCAGGCCTGGTGTAGGAAGGGCCCTCCACTTT.

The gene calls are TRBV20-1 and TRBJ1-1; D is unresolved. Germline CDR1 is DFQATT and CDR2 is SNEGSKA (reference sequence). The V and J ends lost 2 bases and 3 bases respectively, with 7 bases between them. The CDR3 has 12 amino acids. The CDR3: CSARNQYTEAFF. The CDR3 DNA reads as TGCAGTGCTAGAAACCAGTACACTGAAGCTTTCTTT.

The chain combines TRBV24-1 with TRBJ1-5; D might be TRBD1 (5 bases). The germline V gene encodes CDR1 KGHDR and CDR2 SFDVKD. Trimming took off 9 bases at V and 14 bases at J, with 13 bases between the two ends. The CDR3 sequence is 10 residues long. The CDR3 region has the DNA TGTGCCACCCCCCGGGACGTAGAGCATTTT. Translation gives CATPRDVEHF.

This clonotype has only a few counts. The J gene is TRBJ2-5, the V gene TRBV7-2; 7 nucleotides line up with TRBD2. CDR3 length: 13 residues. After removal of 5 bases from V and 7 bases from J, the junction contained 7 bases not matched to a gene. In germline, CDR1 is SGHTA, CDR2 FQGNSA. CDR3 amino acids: CASSLGRDGTQYF. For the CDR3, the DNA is TGTGCCAGCAGCCTAGGGAGGGATGGGACCCAGTACTTC.

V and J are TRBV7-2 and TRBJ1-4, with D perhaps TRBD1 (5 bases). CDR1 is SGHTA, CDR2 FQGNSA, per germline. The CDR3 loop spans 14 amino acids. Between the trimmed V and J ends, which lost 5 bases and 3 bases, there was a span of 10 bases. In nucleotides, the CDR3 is TGTGCCAGCAGCCGGGACCGCGCTAATGAAAAACTGTTTTTT. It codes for CASSRDRANEKLFF.

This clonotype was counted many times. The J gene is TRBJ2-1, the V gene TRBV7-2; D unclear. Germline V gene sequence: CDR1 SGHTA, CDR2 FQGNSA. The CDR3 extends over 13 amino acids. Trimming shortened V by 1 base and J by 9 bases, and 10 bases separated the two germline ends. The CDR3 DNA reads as TGTGCCAGCAGCTTAGTCGGCGATAGTGAGCAGTTCTTC. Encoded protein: CASSLVGDSEQFF.

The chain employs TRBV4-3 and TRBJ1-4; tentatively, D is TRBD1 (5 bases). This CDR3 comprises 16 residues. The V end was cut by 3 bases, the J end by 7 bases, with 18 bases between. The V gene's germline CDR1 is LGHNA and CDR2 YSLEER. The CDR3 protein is CASSHGPAGRAEKLFF. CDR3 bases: TGCGCCAGCAGCCACGGTCCGGCAGGGAGGGCTGAAAAACTGTTTTTT.

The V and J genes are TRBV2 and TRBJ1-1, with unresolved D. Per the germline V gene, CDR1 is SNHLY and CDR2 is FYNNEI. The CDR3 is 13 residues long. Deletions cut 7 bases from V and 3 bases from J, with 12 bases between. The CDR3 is CASTSGGYTEAFF. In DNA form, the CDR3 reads TGTGCCAGCACCTCGGGAGGGTACACTGAAGCTTTCTTT.

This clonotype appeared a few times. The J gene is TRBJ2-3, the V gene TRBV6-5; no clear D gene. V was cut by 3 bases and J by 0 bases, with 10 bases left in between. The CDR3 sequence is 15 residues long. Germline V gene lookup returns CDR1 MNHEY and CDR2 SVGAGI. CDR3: CASSYQVGSTDTQYF. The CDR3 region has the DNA TGTGCCAGCAGTTATCAGGTTGGGAGCACAGATACGCAGTATTTT.

DNA of the CDR3: TGTGCCAGCAGTTGGAGGGGGGCGAACGGCTACACCTTC. It encodes CASSWRGANGYTF. The V and J genes are TRBV6-5 and TRBJ1-2; D may be TRBD1 (6 bases). The CDR3 has 13 amino acids. Germline V lookup: CDR1 MNHEY, CDR2 SVGAGI. The V end lost 4 bases, the J end lost 8 bases, and 14 bases lay between the germline ends.

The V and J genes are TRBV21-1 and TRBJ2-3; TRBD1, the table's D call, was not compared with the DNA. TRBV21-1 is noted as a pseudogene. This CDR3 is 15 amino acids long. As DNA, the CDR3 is TGTGCCAGCAGCCCTGACAGGGGGCGCACAGATACGCAGTATTTT. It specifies CASSPDRGRTDTQYF.

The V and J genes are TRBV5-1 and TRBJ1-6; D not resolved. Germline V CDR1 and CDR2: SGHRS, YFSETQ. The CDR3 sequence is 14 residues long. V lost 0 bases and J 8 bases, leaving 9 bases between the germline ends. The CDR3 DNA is TGCGCCAGCAGCTTGGGAGGAGTCGATTCACCCCTCCACTTT. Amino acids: CASSLGGVDSPLHF.

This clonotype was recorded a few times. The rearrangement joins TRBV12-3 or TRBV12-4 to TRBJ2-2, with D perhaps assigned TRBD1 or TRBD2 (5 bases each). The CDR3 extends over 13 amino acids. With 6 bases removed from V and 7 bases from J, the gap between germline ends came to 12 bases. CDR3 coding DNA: TGTGCCAGCAGGTCCCTGGGGGTCGGGGAGCTGTTTTTT. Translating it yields CASRSLGVGELFF.

This chain's CDR3 is CASSRGQTEKLFF. In DNA form, the CDR3 reads TGTGCCAGCAGCCGAGGACAGACAGAAAAACTGTTTTTT. The V and J genes are TRBV7-9 and TRBJ1-4, with D maybe TRBD1 (6 bases). This CDR3 is built from 13 residues. CDR1 SEHNR and CDR2 FQNEAQ come from the germline V gene (reference sequence). V dropped 5 bases and J dropped 8 bases, with 12 bases sitting between them.

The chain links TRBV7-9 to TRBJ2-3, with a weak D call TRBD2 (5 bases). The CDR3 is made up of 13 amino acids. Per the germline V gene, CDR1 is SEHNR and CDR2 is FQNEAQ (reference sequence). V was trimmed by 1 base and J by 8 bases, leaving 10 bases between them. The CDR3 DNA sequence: TGTGCCAGCAGCTTAGAAGGACTGGTTACGCAGTATTTT. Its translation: CASSLEGLVTQYF.

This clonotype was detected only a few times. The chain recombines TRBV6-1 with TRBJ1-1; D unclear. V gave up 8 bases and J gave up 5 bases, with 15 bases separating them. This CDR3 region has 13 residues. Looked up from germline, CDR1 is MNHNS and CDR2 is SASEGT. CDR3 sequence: CASDSLWGTEAFF. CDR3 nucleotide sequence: TGTGCCAGCGACTCTCTATGGGGTACTGAAGCTTTCTTT.

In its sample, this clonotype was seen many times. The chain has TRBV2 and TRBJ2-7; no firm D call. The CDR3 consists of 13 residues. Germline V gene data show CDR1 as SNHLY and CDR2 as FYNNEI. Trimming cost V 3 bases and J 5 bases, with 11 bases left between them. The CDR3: CASSEFPRDEQYV. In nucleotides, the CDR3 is TGTGCCAGCAGTGAGTTCCCCCGGGACGAGCAGTACGTC.